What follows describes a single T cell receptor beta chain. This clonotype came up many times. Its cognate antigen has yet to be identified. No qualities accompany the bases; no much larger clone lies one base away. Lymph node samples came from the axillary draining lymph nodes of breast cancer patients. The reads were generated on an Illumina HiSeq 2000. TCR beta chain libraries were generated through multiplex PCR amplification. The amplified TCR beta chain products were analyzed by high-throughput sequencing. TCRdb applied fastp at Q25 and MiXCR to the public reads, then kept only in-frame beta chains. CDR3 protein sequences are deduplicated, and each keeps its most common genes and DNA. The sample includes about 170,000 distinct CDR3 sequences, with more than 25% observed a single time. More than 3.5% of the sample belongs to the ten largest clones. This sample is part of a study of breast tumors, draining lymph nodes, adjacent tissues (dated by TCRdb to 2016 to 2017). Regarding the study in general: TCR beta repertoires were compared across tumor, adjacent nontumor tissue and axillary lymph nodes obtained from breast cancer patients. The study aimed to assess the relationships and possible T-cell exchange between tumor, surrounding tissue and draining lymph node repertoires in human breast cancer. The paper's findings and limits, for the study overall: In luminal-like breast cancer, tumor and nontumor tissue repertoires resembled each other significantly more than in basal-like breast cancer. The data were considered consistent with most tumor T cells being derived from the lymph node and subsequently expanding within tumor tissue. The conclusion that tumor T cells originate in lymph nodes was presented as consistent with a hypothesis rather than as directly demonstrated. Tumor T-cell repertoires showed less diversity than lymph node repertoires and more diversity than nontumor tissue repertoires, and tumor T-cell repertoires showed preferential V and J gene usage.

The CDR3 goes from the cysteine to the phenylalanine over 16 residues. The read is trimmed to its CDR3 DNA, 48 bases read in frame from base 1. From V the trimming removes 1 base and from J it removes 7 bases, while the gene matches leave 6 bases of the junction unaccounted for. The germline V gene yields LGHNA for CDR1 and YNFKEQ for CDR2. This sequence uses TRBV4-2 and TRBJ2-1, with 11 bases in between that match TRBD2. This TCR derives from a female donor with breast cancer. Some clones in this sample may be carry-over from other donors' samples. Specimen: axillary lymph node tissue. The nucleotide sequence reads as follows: TGTGCCAGCAGCCAAGTAATAGCGGGGGGGCCAAATGAGCAGTTCTTC. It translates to CASSQVIAGGPNEQFF.